This T cell receptor (beta chain) was recorded in a study of tumor and adjacent non-tumor tissue in lung cancer. Regarding this clonotype: With a much larger clone just one base away, this may be a read error.

TCRbeta libraries were built with three rounds of nested PCR, modified from ARM-PCR. TCRdb re-called the multiplex PCR reads with MiXCR, one entry per CDR3 protein. The sample carries around 80,000 distinct CDR3 sequences, over 65% recorded once. V lost 4 bases, J lost 7 bases, and 9 bases stayed unmatched. The CDR3 extends over 14 amino acids. The V gene's germline CDR1 is DFQATT and CDR2 SNEGSKA (reference sequence). The template was RNA from unsorted bulk tissue. More than 3 cm separated this lung sample from the edge of the tumor. The sample consisted of distant non-tumor lung tissue. The receptor was isolated from a man aged 65 to 79 with non-small cell lung cancer. The gene calls are TRBV20-1 and TRBJ1-2, with 10 bases aligning to TRBD1. The CDR3 loop reads CSAKAGQGEGGYTF. The CDR3 region has the DNA TGCAGTGCTAAAGCTGGACAGGGGGAGGGTGGCTACACCTTC.